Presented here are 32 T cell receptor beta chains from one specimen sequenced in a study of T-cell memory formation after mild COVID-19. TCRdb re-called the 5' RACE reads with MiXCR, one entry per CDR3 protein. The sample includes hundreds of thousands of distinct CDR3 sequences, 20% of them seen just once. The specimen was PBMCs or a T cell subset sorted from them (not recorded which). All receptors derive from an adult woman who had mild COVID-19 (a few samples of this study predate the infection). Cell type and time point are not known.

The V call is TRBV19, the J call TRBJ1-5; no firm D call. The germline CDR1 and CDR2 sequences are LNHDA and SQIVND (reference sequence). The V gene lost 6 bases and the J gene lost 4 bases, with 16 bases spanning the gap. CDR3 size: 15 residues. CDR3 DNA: TGTGCCAGTAGGACTACCTGGACGGGAAATCAGCCCCAGCATTTT. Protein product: CASRTTWTGNQPQHF. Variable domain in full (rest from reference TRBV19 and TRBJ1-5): DGGITQSPKYLFRKEGQNVTLSCEQNLNHDAMYWYRQDPGQGLRLIYYSQIVNDFQKGDIAEGYSVSREKKESFPLTVTSAQKNPTAFYLCASRTTWTGNQPQHFGDGTRLSIL.

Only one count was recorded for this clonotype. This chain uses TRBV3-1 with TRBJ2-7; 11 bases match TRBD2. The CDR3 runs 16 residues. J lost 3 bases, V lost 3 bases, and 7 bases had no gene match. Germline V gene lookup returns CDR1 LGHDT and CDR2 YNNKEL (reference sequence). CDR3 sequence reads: CASSQSRLAGSYEQYF. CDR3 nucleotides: TGTGCCAGCAGCCAGAGTCGACTAGCGGGAAGCTACGAGCAGTACTTC.

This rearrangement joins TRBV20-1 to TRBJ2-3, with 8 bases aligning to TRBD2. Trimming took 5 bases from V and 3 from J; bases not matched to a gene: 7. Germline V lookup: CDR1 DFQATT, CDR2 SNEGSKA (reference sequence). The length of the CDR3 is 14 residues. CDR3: CSAHLAGITDTQYF. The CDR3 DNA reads TGCAGTGCTCATCTAGCGGGCATTACAGATACGCAGTATTTT.

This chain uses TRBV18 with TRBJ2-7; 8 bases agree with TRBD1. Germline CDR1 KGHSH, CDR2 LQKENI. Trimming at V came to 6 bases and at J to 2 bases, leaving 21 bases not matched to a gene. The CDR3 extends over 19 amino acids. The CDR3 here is CASSQRTGIHLMAAYEQYF. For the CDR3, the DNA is TGTGCCAGCTCTCAACGGACAGGGATCCATCTCATGGCAGCCTACGAGCAGTACTTC. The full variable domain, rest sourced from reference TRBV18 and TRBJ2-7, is NAGVMQNPRHLVRRRGQEARLRCSPMKGHSHVYWYRQLPEEGLKFMVYLQKENIIDESGMPKERFSAEFPKEGPSILRIQQVVRGDSAAYFCASSQRTGIHLMAAYEQYFGPGTRLTVT.

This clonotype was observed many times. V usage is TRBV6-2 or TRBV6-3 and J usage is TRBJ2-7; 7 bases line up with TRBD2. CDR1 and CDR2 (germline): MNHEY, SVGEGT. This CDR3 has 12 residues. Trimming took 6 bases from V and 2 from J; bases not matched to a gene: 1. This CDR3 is CASRTSAYEQYF. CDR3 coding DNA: TGTGCCAGCAGAACTAGCGCCTACGAGCAGTACTTC.

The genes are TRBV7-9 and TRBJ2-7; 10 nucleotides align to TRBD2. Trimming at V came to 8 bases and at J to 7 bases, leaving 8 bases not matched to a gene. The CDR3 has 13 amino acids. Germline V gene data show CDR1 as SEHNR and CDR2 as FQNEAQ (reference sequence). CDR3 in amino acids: CASRPSGSWEQYF. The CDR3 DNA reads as TGTGCCAGCCGGCCTAGCGGGAGTTGGGAGCAGTACTTC.

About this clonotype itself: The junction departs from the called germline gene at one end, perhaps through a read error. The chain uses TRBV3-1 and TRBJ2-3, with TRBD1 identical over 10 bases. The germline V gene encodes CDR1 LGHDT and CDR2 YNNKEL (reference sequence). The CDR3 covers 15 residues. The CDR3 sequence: CDSSPGQGRTDTQYF. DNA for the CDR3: TGTGACAGCAGCCCGGGACAGGGGAGAACAGATACGCAGTATTTT.

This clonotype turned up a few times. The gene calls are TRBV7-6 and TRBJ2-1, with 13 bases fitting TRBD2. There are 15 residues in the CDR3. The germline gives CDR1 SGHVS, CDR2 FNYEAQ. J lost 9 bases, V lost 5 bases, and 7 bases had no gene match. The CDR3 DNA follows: TGTGCCAGCAGCGTCGGACTAGCGGGGGTTTCTGAGCAGTTCTTC. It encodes CASSVGLAGVSEQFF.

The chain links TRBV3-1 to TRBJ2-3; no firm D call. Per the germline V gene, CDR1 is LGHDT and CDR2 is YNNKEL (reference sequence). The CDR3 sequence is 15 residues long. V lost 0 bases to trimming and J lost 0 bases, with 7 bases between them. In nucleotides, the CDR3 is TGTGCCAGCAGCCAAGACTACACTAGCACAGATACGCAGTATTTT. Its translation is CASSQDYTSTDTQYF.

CDR3 in DNA: TGTGCCAGCAGCTTAGTTCGGGGGCGCGGGGAGACCCAGTACTTC. Encoded protein: CASSLVRGRGETQYF. V gene TRBV11-2 combines with J gene TRBJ2-5; perhaps D is TRBD1 or TRBD2 (6 bases each). Trimming took 1 base from V and 5 from J, leaving 14 bases between them. The CDR3 has 15 amino acids. Looked up from germline, CDR1 is SGHAT and CDR2 is FQNNGV.

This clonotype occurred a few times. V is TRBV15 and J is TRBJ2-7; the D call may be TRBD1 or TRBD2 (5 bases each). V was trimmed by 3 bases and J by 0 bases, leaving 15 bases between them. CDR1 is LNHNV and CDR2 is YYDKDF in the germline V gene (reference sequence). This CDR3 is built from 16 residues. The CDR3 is CATSSEGNWGSYEQYF. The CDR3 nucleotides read TGTGCCACCAGCAGCGAGGGGAATTGGGGCTCCTACGAGCAGTACTTC.

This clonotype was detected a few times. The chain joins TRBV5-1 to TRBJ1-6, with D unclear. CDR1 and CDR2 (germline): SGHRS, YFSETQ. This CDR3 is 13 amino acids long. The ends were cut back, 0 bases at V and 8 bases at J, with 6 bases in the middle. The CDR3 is CASSLGSDSPLHF. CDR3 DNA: TGCGCCAGCAGCTTGGGGAGTGATTCACCCCTCCACTTT.

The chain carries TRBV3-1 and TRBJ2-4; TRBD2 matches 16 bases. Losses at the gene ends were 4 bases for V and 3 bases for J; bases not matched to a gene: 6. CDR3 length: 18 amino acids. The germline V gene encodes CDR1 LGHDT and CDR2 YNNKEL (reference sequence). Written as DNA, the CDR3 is TGTGCCAGCAGCCCGGGACTAGCGGGGGGGCTTGACAAAAACATTCAGTACTTC. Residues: CASSPGLAGGLDKNIQYF.

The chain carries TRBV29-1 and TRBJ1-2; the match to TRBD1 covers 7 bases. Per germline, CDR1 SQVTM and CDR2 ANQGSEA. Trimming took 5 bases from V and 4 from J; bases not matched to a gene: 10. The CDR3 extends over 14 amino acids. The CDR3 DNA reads TGCAGCGTTATTACAGGGGTCCCATTCTATGGCTACACCTTC. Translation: CSVITGVPFYGYTF.

CDR3 DNA sequence: TGTGCCAGCTCGCCTCTAGCGGGAGAAGACAATGAGCAGTTCTTC. It translates to CASSPLAGEDNEQFF. V is TRBV18 and J is TRBJ2-1, with 10 bases matching TRBD2. V lost 6 bases and J lost 5; bases outside the gene matches: 7. In germline, CDR1 is KGHSH, CDR2 LQKENI. The CDR3 covers 15 residues.

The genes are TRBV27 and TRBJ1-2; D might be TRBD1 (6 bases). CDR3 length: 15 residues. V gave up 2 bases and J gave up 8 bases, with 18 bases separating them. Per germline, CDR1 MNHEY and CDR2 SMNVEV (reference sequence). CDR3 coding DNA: TGTGCCAGCAGTTTAAGGGGGGACCCCTTCGGCGGCTACACCTTC. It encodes CASSLRGDPFGGYTF.

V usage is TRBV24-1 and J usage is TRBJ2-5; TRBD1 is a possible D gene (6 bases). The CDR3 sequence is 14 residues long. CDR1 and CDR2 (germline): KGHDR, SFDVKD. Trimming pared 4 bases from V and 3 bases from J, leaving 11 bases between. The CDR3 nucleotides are TGTGCCACCAGTGACCCTACAGGGAAAGAGACCCAGTACTTC. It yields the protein CATSDPTGKETQYF.

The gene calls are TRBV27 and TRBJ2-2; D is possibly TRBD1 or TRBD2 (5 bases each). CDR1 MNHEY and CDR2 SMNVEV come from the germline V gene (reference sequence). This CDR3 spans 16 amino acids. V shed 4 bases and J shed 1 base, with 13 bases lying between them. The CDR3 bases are TGTGCCAGCAGTTCACAGGAGCGGTTGAACACCGGGGAGCTGTTTTTT. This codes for CASSSQERLNTGELFF.

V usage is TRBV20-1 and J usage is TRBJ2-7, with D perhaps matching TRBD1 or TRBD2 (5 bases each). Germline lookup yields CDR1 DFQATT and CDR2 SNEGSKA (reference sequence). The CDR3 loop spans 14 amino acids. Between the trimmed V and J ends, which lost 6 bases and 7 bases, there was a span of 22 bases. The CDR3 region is CSAPLQDSLREQYF. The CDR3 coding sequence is TGCAGTGCCCCGCTACAGGACTCCCTCAGGGAGCAGTACTTC.

CDR3 amino acids: CSARQGSNEQYF. The CDR3 DNA sequence: TGCAGTGCTCGACAGGGTTCGAACGAGCAGTACTTC. The chain recombines TRBV20-1 with TRBJ2-7, with 7 bases matching TRBD1. CDR1 and CDR2 (germline): DFQATT, SNEGSKA (reference sequence). This CDR3 is built from 12 residues. The junction had 6 bases not matched to a gene; V was cut back by 5 bases and J by 5 bases.

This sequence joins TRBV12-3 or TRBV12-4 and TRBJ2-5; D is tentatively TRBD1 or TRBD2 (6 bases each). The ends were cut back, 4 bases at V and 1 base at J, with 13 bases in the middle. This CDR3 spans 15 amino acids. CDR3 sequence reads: CASSSYGGPQETQYF. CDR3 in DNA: TGTGCCAGCAGTTCCTATGGGGGGCCCCAAGAGACCCAGTACTTC.

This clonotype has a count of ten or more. The DNA of the CDR3 is TGTGCCAGCAGCCCCCTCCAAGAGACCCAGTACTTC. Protein product: CASSPLQETQYF. V usage is TRBV18 and J usage is TRBJ2-5; no firm D call. CDR3 length: 12 residues. Germline lookup yields CDR1 KGHSH and CDR2 LQKENI. V lost 8 bases and J 1 base, leaving 8 bases between the germline ends.

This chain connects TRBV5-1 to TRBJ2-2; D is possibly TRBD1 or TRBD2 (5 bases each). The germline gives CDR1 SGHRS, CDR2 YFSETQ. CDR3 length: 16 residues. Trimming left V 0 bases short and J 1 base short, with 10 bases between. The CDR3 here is CASSLVGDGNTGELFF. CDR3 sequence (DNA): TGCGCCAGCAGCTTGGTTGGGGACGGGAACACCGGGGAGCTGTTTTTT.

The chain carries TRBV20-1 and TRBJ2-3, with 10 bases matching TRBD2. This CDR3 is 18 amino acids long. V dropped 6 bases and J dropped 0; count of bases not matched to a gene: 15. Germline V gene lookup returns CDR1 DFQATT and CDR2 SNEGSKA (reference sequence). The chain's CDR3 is CSAPTWGSGGPSTDTQYF. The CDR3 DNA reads TGCAGTGCCCCGACGTGGGGTAGCGGGGGGCCTAGCACAGATACGCAGTATTTT.

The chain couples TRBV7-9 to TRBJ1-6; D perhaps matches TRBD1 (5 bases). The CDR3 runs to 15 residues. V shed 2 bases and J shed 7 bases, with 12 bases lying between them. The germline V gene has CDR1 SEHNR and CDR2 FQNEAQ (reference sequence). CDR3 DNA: TGTGCCAGCAGCTTACCCCTCGGGGGGAATTCACCCCTCCACTTT. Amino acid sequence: CASSLPLGGNSPLHF.

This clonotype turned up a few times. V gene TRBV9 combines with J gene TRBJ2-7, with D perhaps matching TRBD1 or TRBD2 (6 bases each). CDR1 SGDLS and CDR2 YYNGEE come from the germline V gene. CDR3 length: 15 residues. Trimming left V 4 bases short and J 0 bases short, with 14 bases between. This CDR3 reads CASSPRGDGSYEQYF. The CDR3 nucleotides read TGTGCCAGCAGCCCTAGGGGGGACGGCTCCTACGAGCAGTACTTC.

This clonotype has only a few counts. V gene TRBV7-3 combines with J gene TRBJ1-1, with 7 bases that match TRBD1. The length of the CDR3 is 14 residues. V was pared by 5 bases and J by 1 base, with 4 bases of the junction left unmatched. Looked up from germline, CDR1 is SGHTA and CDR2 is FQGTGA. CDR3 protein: CASSQTGRNTEAFF. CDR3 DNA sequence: TGTGCCAGCAGCCAGACAGGGAGGAACACTGAAGCTTTCTTT.

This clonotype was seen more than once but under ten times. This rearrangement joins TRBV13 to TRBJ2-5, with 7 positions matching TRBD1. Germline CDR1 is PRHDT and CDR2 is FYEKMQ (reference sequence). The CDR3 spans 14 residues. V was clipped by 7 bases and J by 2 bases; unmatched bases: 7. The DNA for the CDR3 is TGTGCCAGCACCCGTCGACAGGGACAAGAGACCCAGTACTTC. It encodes CASTRRQGQETQYF.

In DNA form, the CDR3 reads TGCGCCAGCAGCCCGACGGACAGGAGGAACTATGGCTACACCTTC. It encodes CASSPTDRRNYGYTF. The J gene is TRBJ1-2, the V gene TRBV5-1, with 7 bases identical to TRBD1. CDR3 length equals 15 residues. The V and J ends lost 4 bases and 2 bases, in that order; junction bases with no gene match: 8. CDR1 SGHRS and CDR2 YFSETQ come from the germline V gene.

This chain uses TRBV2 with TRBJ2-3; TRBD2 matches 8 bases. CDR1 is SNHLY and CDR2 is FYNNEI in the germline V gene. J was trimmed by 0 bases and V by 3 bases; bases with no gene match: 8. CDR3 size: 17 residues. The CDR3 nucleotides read TGTGCCAGCAGTGAGGTCAGCGGGAGATGGAGCACAGATACGCAGTATTTT. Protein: CASSEVSGRWSTDTQYF. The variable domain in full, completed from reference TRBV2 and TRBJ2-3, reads EPEVTQTPSHQVTQMGQEVILRCVPISNHLYFYWYRQILGQKVEFLVSFYNNEISEKSEIFDDQFSVERPDGSNFTLKIRSTKLEDSAMYFCASSEVSGRWSTDTQYFGPGTRLTVL.

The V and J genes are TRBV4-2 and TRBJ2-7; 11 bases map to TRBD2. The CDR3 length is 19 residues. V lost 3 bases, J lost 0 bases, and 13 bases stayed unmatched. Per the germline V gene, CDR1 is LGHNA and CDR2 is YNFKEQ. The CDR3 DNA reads TGTGCCAGCAGCCAGGCCGGACTAGCGGGTACTATCCTCTCCTACGAGCAGTACTTC. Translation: CASSQAGLAGTILSYEQYF.

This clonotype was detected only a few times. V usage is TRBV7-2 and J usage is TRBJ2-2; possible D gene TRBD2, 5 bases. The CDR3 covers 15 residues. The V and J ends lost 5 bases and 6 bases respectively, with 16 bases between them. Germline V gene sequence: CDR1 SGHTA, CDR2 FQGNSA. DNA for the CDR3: TGTGCCAGCAGCCCCTACAGACGGGGTGCCGGGGAGCTGTTTTTT. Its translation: CASSPYRRGAGELFF.